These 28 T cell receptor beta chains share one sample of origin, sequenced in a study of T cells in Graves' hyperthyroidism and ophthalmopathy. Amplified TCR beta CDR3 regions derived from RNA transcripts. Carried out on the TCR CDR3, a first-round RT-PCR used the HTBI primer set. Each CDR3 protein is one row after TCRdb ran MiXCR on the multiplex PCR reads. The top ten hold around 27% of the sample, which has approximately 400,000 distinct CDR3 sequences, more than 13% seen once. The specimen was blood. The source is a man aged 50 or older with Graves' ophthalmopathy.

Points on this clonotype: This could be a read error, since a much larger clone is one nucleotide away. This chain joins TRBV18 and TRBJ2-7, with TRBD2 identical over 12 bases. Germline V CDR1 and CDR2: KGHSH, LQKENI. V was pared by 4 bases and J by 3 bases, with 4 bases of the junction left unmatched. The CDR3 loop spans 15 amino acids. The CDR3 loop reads CASSLSLAGGYEQYF. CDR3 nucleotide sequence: TGTGCCAGCTCACTATCACTAGCGGGAGGCTACGAGCAGTACTTC.

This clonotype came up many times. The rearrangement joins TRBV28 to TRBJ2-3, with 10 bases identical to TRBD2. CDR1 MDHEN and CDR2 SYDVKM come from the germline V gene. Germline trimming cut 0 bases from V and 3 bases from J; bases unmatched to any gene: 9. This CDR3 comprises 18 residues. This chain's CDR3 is CASSLWRVRGLATDTQYF. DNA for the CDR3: TGTGCCAGCAGTTTATGGAGGGTGAGGGGACTAGCGACAGATACGCAGTATTTT.

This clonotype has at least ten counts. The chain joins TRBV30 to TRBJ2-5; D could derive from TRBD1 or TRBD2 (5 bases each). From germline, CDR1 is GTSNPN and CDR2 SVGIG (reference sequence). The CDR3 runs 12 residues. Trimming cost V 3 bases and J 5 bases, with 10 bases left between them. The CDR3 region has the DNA TGTGCCTGGAGCCGGGACCTTGAGACCCAGTACTTC. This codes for CAWSRDLETQYF. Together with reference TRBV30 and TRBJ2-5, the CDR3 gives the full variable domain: SQTIHQWPATLVQPVGSPLSLECTVEGTSNPNLYWYRQAAGRGLQLLFYSVGIGQISSEVPQNLSASRPQDRQFILSSKKLLLSDSGFYLCAWSRDLETQYFGPGTRLLVL.

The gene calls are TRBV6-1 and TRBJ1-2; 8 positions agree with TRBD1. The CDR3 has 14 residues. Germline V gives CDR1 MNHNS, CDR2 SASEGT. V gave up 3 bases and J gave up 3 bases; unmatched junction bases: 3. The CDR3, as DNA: TGTGCCAGCAGTGATGGGACAGGTGACTATGGCTACACCTTC. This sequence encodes CASSDGTGDYGYTF.

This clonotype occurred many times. The CDR3: CASSPSGGGDEQFF. CDR3 bases: TGTGCCAGCTCCCCTAGCGGAGGGGGAGATGAGCAGTTCTTC. The genes are TRBV18 and TRBJ2-1; maybe TRBD2 (7 bases). Germline values: CDR1 KGHSH, CDR2 LQKENI. Trimming pared 6 bases from V and 8 bases from J, leaving 17 bases between. CDR3 length: 14 residues.

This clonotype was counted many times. In nucleotides, the CDR3 is TGTGCTAGTGGTTCCGGGACAGGCGCGGGGGGCTACACCTTC. Translation gives CASGSGTGAGGYTF. This sequence joins TRBV12-5 and TRBJ1-2, with 8 bases that match TRBD1. The V gene's germline CDR1 is LGHNT and CDR2 FRNRAP. This CDR3 is built from 14 residues. The V gene end was trimmed by 4 bases and the J gene end by 8 bases; junction bases not matched to a gene: 9.

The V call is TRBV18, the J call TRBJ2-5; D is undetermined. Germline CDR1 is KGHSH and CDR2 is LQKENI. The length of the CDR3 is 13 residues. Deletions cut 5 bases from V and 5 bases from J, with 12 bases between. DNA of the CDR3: TGTGCCAGCTCAATTAAGGCTTTGGAGACCCAGTACTTC. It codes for CASSIKALETQYF.

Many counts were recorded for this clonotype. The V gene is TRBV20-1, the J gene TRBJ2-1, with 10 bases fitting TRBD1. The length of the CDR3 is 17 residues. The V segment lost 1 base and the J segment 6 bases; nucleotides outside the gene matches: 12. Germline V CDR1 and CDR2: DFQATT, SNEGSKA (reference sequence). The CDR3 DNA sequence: TGCAGTGCTAGAGGAGTGCCGGGACAGGGGATTTTCAATGAGCAGTTCTTC. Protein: CSARGVPGQGIFNEQFF.

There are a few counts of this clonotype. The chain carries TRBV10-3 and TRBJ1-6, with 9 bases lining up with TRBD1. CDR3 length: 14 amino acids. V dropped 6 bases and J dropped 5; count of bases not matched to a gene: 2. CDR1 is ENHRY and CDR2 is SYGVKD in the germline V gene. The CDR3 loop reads CAIRGDRDNSPLHF. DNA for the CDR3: TGTGCCATCAGAGGGGACAGGGATAATTCACCCCTCCACTTT.

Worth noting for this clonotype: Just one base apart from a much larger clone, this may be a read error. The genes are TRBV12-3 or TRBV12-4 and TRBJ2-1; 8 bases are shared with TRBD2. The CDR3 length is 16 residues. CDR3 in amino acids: CAGSPWAAGVNNEQFF. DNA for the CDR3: TGTGCCGGCAGTCCATGGGCAGCGGGAGTGAACAATGAGCAGTTCTTC.

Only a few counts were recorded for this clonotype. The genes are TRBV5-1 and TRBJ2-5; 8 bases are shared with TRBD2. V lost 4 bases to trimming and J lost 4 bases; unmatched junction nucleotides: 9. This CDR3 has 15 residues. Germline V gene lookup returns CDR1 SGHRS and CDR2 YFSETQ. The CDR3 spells CASSTRTSSGETQYF. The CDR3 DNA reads TGCGCCAGCAGCACCCGGACTAGCTCGGGAGAGACCCAGTACTTC.

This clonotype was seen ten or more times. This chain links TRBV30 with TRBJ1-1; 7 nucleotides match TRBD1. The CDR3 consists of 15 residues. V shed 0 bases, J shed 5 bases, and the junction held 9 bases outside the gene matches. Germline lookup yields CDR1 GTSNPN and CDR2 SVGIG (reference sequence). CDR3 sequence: CAWSVLLQGRTEAFF. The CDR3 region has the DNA TGTGCCTGGAGTGTACTATTACAGGGGAGGACTGAAGCTTTCTTT.

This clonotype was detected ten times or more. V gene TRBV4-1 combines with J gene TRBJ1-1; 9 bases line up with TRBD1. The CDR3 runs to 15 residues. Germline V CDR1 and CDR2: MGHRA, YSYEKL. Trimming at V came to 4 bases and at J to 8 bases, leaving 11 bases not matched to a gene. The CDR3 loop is CASSRLPGQGREAFF. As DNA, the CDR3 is TGCGCCAGCAGCCGATTGCCGGGACAGGGCCGAGAAGCTTTCTTT.

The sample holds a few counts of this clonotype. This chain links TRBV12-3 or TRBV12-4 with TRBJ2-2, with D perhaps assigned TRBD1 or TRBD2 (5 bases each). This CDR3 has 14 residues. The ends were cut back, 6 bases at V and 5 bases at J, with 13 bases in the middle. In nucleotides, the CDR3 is TGTGCCAGCAGCCGGGACCTCAGTACCGGGGAGCTGTTTTTT. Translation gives CASSRDLSTGELFF.

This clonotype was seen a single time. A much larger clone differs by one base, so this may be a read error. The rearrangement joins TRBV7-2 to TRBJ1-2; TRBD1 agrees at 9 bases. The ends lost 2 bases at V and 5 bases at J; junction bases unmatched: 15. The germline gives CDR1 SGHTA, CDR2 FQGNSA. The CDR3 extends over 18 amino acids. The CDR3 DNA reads TGTGCCAGCAGCTTAAAGGGGACAGGGTGGACCGCGAAATATGGCTACACCTTC. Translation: CASSLKGTGWTAKYGYTF. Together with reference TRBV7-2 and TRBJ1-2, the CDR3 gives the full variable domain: GAGVSQSPSNKVTEKGKDVELRCDPISGHTALYWYRQSLGQGLEFLIYFQGNSAPDKSGLPSDRFSAERTGGSVSTLTIQRTQQEDSAVYLCASSLKGTGWTAKYGYTFGSGTRLTVV.

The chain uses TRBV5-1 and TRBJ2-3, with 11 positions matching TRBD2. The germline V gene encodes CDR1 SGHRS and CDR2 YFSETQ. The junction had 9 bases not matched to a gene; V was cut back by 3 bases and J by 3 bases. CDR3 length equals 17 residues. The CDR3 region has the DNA TGCGCCAGCAGCTCTAGTTTAACTAGCGGGAGTACAGATACGCAGTATTTT. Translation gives CASSSSLTSGSTDTQYF. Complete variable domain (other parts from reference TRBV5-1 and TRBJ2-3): KAGVTQTPRYLIKTRGQQVTLSCSPISGHRSVSWYQQTPGQGLQFLFEYFSETQRNKGNFPGRFSGRQFSNSRSEMNVSTLELGDSALYLCASSSSLTSGSTDTQYFGPGTRLTVL.

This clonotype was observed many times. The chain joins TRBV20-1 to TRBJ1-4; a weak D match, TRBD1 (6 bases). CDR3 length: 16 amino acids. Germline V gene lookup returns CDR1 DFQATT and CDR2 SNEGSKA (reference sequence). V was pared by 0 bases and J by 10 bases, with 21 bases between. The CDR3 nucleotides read TGCAGTGCTAGAGATGGGGGGAGGGGGTTCGAGGGAAAACTGTTTTTT. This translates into CSARDGGRGFEGKLFF.

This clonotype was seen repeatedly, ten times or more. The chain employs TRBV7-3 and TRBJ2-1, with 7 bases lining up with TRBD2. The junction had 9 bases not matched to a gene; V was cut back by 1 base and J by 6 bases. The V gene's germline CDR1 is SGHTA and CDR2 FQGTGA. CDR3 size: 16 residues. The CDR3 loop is CASSLNSAGDFNEQFF. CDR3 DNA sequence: TGTGCCAGCAGCTTAAATTCGGCGGGAGATTTCAATGAGCAGTTCTTC.

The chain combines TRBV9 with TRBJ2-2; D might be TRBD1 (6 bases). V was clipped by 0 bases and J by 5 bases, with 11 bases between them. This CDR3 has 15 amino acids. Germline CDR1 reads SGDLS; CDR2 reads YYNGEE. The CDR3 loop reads CASSVGDTWTGELFF. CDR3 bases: TGTGCCAGCAGCGTAGGGGACACTTGGACCGGGGAGCTGTTTTTT.

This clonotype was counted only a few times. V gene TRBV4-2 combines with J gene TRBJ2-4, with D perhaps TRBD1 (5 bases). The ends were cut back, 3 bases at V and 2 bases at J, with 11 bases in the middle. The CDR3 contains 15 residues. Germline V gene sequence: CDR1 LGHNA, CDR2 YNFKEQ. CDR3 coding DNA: TGTGCCAGCAGCCAGGCAACAGGTCCCAAAAACATTCAGTACTTC. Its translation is CASSQATGPKNIQYF.

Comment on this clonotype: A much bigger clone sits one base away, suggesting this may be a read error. Here the CDR3 DNA reads TGTGCCACCCCGATAGGGGTTTCAAACATTCAGTACTTC. This codes for CATPIGVSNIQYF. This rearrangement joins TRBV28 to TRBJ2-4; the D gene is possibly TRBD1 (5 bases). Germline CDR1 is MDHEN and CDR2 is SYDVKM. V lost 10 bases and J 6 bases, leaving 16 bases between the germline ends. The CDR3 covers 13 residues. The entire variable domain, with the rest obtained from reference TRBV28 and TRBJ2-4, is as follows: DVKVTQSSRYLVKRTGEKVFLECVQDMDHENMFWYRQDPGLGLRLIYFSYDVKMKEKGDIPEGYSVSREKKERFSLILESASTNQTSMYLCATPIGVSNIQYFGAGTRLSVL.

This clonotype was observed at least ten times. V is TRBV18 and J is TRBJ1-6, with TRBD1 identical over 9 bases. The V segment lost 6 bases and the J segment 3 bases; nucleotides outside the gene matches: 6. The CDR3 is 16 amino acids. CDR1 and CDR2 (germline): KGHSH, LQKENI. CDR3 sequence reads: CASSPGQGFYNSPLHF. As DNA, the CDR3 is TGTGCCAGCTCCCCGGGACAGGGATTCTATAATTCACCCCTCCACTTT.

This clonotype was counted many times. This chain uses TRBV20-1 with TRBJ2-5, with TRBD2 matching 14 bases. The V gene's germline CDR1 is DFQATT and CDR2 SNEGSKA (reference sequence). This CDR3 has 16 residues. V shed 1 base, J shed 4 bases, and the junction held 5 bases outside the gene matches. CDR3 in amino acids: CSARGTSGRQGETQYF. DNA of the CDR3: TGCAGTGCTAGAGGGACTAGCGGGAGGCAGGGAGAGACCCAGTACTTC.

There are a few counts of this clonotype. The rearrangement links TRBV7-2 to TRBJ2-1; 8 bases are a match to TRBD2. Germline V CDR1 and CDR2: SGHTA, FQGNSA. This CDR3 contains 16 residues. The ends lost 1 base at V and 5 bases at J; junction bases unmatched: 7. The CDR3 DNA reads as TGTGCCAGCAGCTTAGAAGGGACTAGGATAAACAATGAGCAGTTCTTC. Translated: CASSLEGTRINNEQFF.

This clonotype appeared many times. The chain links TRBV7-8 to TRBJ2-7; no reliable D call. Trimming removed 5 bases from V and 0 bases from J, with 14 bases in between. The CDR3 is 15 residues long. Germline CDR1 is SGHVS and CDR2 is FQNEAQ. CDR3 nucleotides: TGTGCCAGCAGCCCTAGGGCCCAGGACTCCTACGAGCAGTACTTC. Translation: CASSPRAQDSYEQYF.

The CDR3 protein is CASSYRGGAVEQFF. The CDR3 coding sequence is TGTGCCAGCAGCTACCGTGGCGGTGCCGTGGAGCAGTTCTTC. V is TRBV11-3 and J is TRBJ2-1, with unresolved D. Trimming left V 4 bases short and J 10 bases short, with 17 bases between. This CDR3 is 14 amino acids long. Germline V gene sequence: CDR1 SGHNT, CDR2 YENEEA.

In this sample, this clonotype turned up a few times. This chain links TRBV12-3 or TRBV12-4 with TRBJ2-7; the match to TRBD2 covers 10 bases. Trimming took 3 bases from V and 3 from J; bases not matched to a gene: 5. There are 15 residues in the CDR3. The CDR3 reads CASSLAGTSDYEQYF. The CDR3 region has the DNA TGTGCCAGCAGTTTGGCCGGGACTAGCGACTACGAGCAGTACTTC.

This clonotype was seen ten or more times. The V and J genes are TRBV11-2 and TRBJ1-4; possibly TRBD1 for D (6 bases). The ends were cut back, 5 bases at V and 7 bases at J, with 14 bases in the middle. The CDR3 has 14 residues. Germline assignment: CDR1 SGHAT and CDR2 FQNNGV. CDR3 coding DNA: TGTGCCAGCAGCCGCCAGGGGATAGGTGAAAAACTGTTTTTT. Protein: CASSRQGIGEKLFF. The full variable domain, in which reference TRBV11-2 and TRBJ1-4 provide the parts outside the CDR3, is EAGVAQSPRYKIIEKRQSVAFWCNPISGHATLYWYQQILGQGPKLLIQFQNNGVVDDSQLPKDRFSAERLKGVDSTLKIQPAKLEDSAVYLCASSRQGIGEKLFFGSGTQLSVL.